This entry lists 18 T cell receptor beta chains sequenced from one sample in a study of CD8+ T cells in alopecia areata. Treatment here: oral pan-JAK inhibitor, 5-10 mg twice daily. Sequencing used cDNA as its template, made by extracting RNA and reverse transcribing it. Assay: immunoSEQ multiplex PCR; the TCRdb copy retains only in-frame clones and omits some. Counted here are 200,000 to 250,000 clones, approximately 65% occurring once; the ten biggest clones make up 1% to 1.5%. The sequenced sample was CD4+ T cells sorted from blood, obtained at week 44, from a patient treated with tofacitinib. Source of these receptors: a human donor with alopecia areata.

The rearrangement links TRBV18 to TRBJ2-2; D remains ambiguous. The CDR3 contains 13 residues. Looked up from germline, CDR1 is KGHSH and CDR2 is LQKENI. V lost 1 base and J lost 7, with 7 bases in between. The CDR3 loop is CASSPRDVGELFF. The CDR3 region has the DNA TGTGCCAGCTCACCACGGGATGTCGGGGAGCTGTTTTTT.

This clone was picked up a small number of times. This chain uses TRBV4-3 with TRBJ2-7; D gene uncertain. The CDR3 covers 14 residues. V lost 1 base, J lost 6 bases, and 13 bases lay in between. Germline loops: CDR1 LGHNA, CDR2 YSLEER. The chain's CDR3 is CASSQGLLESEQYF. The CDR3 region has the DNA TGCGCCAGCAGCCAAGGGCTCTTAGAGTCCGAGCAGTACTTC.

The V gene is TRBV27, the J gene TRBJ2-2; TRBD2 might be the D (5 bases). Per the germline V gene, CDR1 is MNHEY and CDR2 is SMNVEV (reference sequence). The CDR3 is made up of 14 amino acids. V shed 4 bases and J shed 7 bases, with 13 bases lying between them. The CDR3 sequence: CASSSLGAVGELFF. CDR3 DNA: TGTGCCAGCAGTTCCCTAGGAGCGGTCGGGGAGCTGTTTTTT.

The chain uses TRBV7-9 and TRBJ1-5, with D uncertain. This CDR3 spans 16 amino acids. Between the trimmed V and J ends, which lost 1 base and 0 bases, there was a span of 10 bases. Germline CDR1 is SEHNR and CDR2 is FQNEAQ (reference sequence). The CDR3 spells CASSLVLTDSNQPQHF. The DNA of the CDR3 is TGTGCCAGCAGCTTAGTTCTGACGGATAGCAATCAGCCCCAGCATTTT.

This rearrangement joins TRBV5-6 to TRBJ2-5, with D possibly matching TRBD2 (5 bases). The V end was cut by 0 bases, the J end by 4 bases, with 10 bases between. Germline values: CDR1 SGHDT, CDR2 YYEEEE. The CDR3 is made up of 14 amino acids. The CDR3, as DNA: TGTGCCAGCAGCTTGGGCCCTGCGGGAGAGACCCAGTACTTC. Residues: CASSLGPAGETQYF.

The V call is TRBV29-1, the J call TRBJ1-5; D gene uncertain. The CDR3 has 14 amino acids. Per germline, CDR1 SQVTM and CDR2 ANQGSEA. V lost 4 bases to trimming and J lost 0 bases, with 10 bases between them. The CDR3 is CSVGSLYSNQPQHF. Here the CDR3 DNA reads TGCAGCGTTGGGTCACTGTATAGCAATCAGCCCCAGCATTTT.

On this clone itself: At the DNA level, this CDR3 is encoded by other sequences in the same sample as well. The rearrangement joins TRBV29-1 to TRBJ2-3; D might be TRBD1 (5 bases). Germline V lookup: CDR1 SQVTM, CDR2 ANQGSEA. CDR3 length: 13 residues. V was cut by 4 bases and J by 3 bases, with 11 bases left in between. The chain's CDR3 is CSVAGRVTDTQYF. In nucleotides, the CDR3 is TGCAGCGTTGCGGGCAGGGTGACAGATACGCAGTATTTT.

The V gene is TRBV19, the J gene TRBJ1-2; TRBD1 is a possible D gene (5 bases). With 3 bases removed from V and 8 bases from J, the gap between germline ends came to 7 bases. CDR3 length equals 11 residues. Germline V gene data show CDR1 as LNHDA and CDR2 as SQIVND (reference sequence). Here the CDR3 DNA reads TGTGCCAGTAGTATGGGGGTCGGCTACACCTTC. It codes for CASSMGVGYTF. The full variable domain, with the rest looked up from reference TRBV19 and TRBJ1-2, is DGGITQSPKYLFRKEGQNVTLSCEQNLNHDAMYWYRQDPGQGLRLIYYSQIVNDFQKGDIAEGYSVSREKKESFPLTVTSAQKNPTAFYLCASSMGVGYTFGSGTRLTVV.

This clone occurred a few times. The chain recombines TRBV29-1 with TRBJ2-1, with D unresolved. This CDR3 is built from 14 residues. V was cut by 3 bases and J by 2 bases, with 11 bases left in between. From germline, CDR1 is SQVTM and CDR2 ANQGSEA. The CDR3 nucleotides read TGCAGCGTTGATACCACGAAGACCTACAATGAGCAGTTCTTC. This sequence encodes CSVDTTKTYNEQFF.

This rearrangement joins TRBV4-1 to TRBJ2-3; D not resolved. Trimming removed 3 bases at V and 0 bases at J, with 10 bases between. The CDR3 runs 15 residues. Germline lookup yields CDR1 MGHRA and CDR2 YSYEKL. The CDR3 bases are TGCGCCAGCAGCCAGCTCAGCCCTAGCACAGATACGCAGTATTTT. Residues: CASSQLSPSTDTQYF.

A note on this clone: This same CDR3 is encoded by further DNA sequences in the sample. The chain has TRBV7-2 and TRBJ2-3; 12 positions agree with TRBD2. The CDR3 runs to 16 residues. From germline, CDR1 is SGHTA and CDR2 FQGNSA. V dropped 4 bases and J dropped 1; count of bases not matched to a gene: 3. The CDR3 sequence: CASSSRLAGGTDTQYF. For the CDR3, the DNA is TGTGCCAGCAGCTCCCGACTAGCGGGGGGCACAGATACGCAGTATTTT.

The chain joins TRBV5-6 to TRBJ2-7; 7 nucleotides align to TRBD2. Germline V lookup: CDR1 SGHDT, CDR2 YYEEEE. The length of the CDR3 is 16 residues. Trimming took 6 bases from V and 0 from J; bases not matched to a gene: 12. CDR3 loop: CASTSPYRGDSYEQYF. Written as DNA, the CDR3 is TGTGCCAGCACCAGCCCATACCGGGGGGACTCCTACGAGCAGTACTTC.

The chain uses TRBV5-1 and TRBJ2-7, with D possibly being TRBD2 (5 bases). This CDR3 contains 15 residues. CDR1 and CDR2 (germline): SGHRS, YFSETQ. Trimming pared 0 bases from V and 3 bases from J, leaving 13 bases between. Here the CDR3 DNA reads TGCGCCAGCAGCTTGGGGAATAGCGTGGTCTACGAGCAGTACTTC. Translated: CASSLGNSVVYEQYF.

The chain recombines TRBV13 with TRBJ1-3, with unresolved D. The CDR3 has 16 amino acids. Trimming stripped 2 bases from V and 3 bases from J, with 14 bases between. Germline CDR1 reads PRHDT; CDR2 reads FYEKMQ (reference sequence). CDR3: CASSLRQTGLGNTIYF. Here the CDR3 DNA reads TGTGCCAGCAGCTTACGGCAGACGGGCCTTGGAAACACCATATATTTT. The complete variable domain, with remaining parts taken from reference TRBV13 and TRBJ1-3, reads AAGVIQSPRHLIKEKRETATLKCYPIPRHDTVYWYQQGPGQDPQFLISFYEKMQSDKGSIPDRFSAQQFSDYHSELNMSSLELGDSALYFCASSLRQTGLGNTIYFGEGSWLTVV.

V usage is TRBV6-5 and J usage is TRBJ1-1; possible D gene TRBD1, 5 bases. V lost 7 bases to trimming and J lost 5 bases, with 8 bases between them. Germline V gene data show CDR1 as MNHEY and CDR2 as SVGAGI. The CDR3 is 11 amino acids. CDR3 protein: CASNAGTEAFF. CDR3 DNA: TGTGCCAGCAATGCAGGGACTGAAGCTTTCTTT.

This clone turned up a few times. This chain connects TRBV7-8 to TRBJ1-1; no clear D. Per the germline V gene, CDR1 is SGHVS and CDR2 is FQNEAQ. The CDR3 runs to 12 residues. V lost 4 bases and J lost 6, with 9 bases in between. In DNA form, the CDR3 reads TGTGCCAGCAGCTCGCCGGGATCTGAAGCTTTCTTT. It translates to CASSSPGSEAFF.

Note on this clone: The identical CDR3 is also encoded by other nucleotide sequences in the sample. This chain uses TRBV29-1 with TRBJ1-5; no clear D. Per the germline V gene, CDR1 is SQVTM and CDR2 is ANQGSEA. Trimming removed 4 bases from V and 3 bases from J, with 7 bases in between. The CDR3 length is 12 residues. This CDR3 reads CSVGGYNQPQHF. In DNA form, the CDR3 reads TGCAGCGTTGGAGGGTACAATCAGCCCCAGCATTTT.

V is TRBV25-1 and J is TRBJ2-1, with 9 bases aligning to TRBD1. The CDR3 has 16 amino acids. V lost 8 bases to trimming and J lost 5 bases; unmatched junction nucleotides: 13. Looked up from germline, CDR1 is MGHDK and CDR2 is SYGVNS. The CDR3 nucleotides are TGTGCCAGCCAAGAGAGACCGGGACAGGGAAACAATGAGCAGTTCTTC. This codes for CASQERPGQGNNEQFF.